This T cell receptor beta chain was identified in a study of cytomegalovirus exposure and HLA in healthy donors. General study points: Most sequenced TCRs were rare (though some public TCRs occurred in many donors). Three chains tied to CMV proved CMV antigen-specific in vitro. It was about 180 TCR beta chains that were listed as cytomegalovirus-associated.

Points on this clone: Its antigen remains unknown.

Germline V gives CDR1 SGDLS, CDR2 YYNGEE. The ends were cut back, 0 bases at V and 2 bases at J, with 10 bases in the middle. This CDR3 has 15 amino acids. Clones were read by immunoSEQ multiplex PCR, and TCRdb kept only the in-frame ones, dropping some. Of over 85,000 clones in the sample, less than 90% are singletons; the top ten hold about 12%. The V and J genes are TRBV9 and TRBJ2-3, with D maybe TRBD1 (5 bases). Sequencing was carried out using PBMCs. This receptor was identified in a woman aged 18-29 years in good health and CMV-seropositive. The CDR3 spells CASSVDRTPTDTQYF. CDR3 in DNA: TGTGCCAGCAGCGTAGATAGGACACCCACAGATACGCAGTATTTT.